This is a list of T cell receptor beta chains from one sample in a study of CD8 T cells in Susac syndrome. TCRdb fed the immunoSEQ multiplex PCR reads into MiXCR, producing one record per CDR3 protein. Altogether some 300,000 distinct CDR3 sequences are present, around 91% being singletons, with the ten largest covering less than 0.2%. What was sequenced was CD8+ T cells from PBMCs. The source is a human donor with multiple sclerosis. Both conserved end residues are part of each CDR3. The order of the fields is V gene, D gene, clone size, J gene, CDR3 protein, CDR3 DNA. A D gene is named only where the DNA matches it firmly. Some rows mark clone size as missing; the rest say once, few, many or name a class of expanded clone.

>TRBV28|TRBD2|NA|TRBJ2-6
CASSLPGRIWASGANVLTF
TGTGCCAGCAGTCTCCCCGGGAGGATTTGGGCCTCTGGGGCCAACGTCCTGACTTTC
>TRBV6-5|NA|NA|TRBJ2-7
CASASTSYEQYF
TGTGCCAGTGCCTCCACCTCCTACGAGCAGTACTTC
>TRBV4-3|NA|NA|TRBJ1-1
CASSQGHKGPVNTEAFF
TGCGCCAGCAGCCAAGGTCATAAGGGGCCGGTGAACACTGAAGCTTTCTTT
>TRBV13|TRBD2|NA|TRBJ2-7
CASSTGLAGTVSYEQYF
TGTGCCAGCAGCACGGGACTAGCGGGAACCGTCTCCTACGAGCAGTACTTC
>TRBV13|NA|NA|TRBJ1-6
CASSFRGSDSPLHF
TGTGCCAGCAGCTTCCGGGGGTCGGATTCACCCCTCCACTTT
>TRBV5-8|NA|NA|TRBJ1-5
CASSLGTGGVNQPQHF
TGTGCCAGCAGCTTGGGTACCGGGGGCGTCAATCAGCCCCAGCATTTT
>TRBV30|NA|NA|TRBJ1-1
CAWSQVNTEAFF
TGTGCCTGGAGTCAGGTGAACACTGAAGCTTTCTTT
>TRBV5-6|NA|NA|TRBJ1-1
CASSAHGNTEAFF
TGTGCCAGCAGCGCCCATGGCAACACTGAAGCTTTCTTT
>TRBV3-1|NA|NA|TRBJ2-7
CASSQGVRPRDYEQYF
TGTGCCAGCAGCCAAGGGGTCCGGCCCAGGGACTACGAGCAGTACTTC
>TRBV4-3|TRBD2|NA|TRBJ2-3
CASSQGLGLAGSTDTQYF
TGCGCCAGCAGCCAAGGTTTGGGACTAGCGGGGAGCACAGATACGCAGTATTTT
>TRBV12-3/TRBV12-4|NA|NA|TRBJ1-2
CASSFGQIYGYTF
TGTGCCAGCAGTTTTGGGCAGATCTATGGCTACACCTTC
>TRBV7-3|NA|NA|TRBJ1-2
CASSTFRDLYGYTF
TGTGCCAGCAGCACTTTCAGGGACTTATATGGCTACACCTTC
>TRBV7-9|NA|NA|TRBJ2-7
CASSLYRGTVYEQYF
TGTGCCAGCAGCTTGTACCGCGGGACAGTCTACGAGCAGTACTTC
>TRBV7-2|NA|NA|TRBJ2-7
CASSSPGYSYEQYF
TGTGCCAGCAGCTCACCGGGTTACTCCTACGAGCAGTACTTC
>TRBV27|TRBD2|NA|TRBJ2-3
CDSSLKRLAGGRDTQYF
TGTGACAGCAGTCTTAAACGACTAGCGGGGGGCCGGGATACGCAGTATTTT
>TRBV6-6|NA|NA|TRBJ2-7
CASRSTAYEQYF
TGTGCCAGCAGATCGACAGCTTACGAGCAGTACTTC
>TRBV11-3|NA|once|TRBJ2-2
CASSLAGAPGTGELFF
TGTGCCAGCAGCTTAGCGGGGGCGCCGGGCACCGGGGAGCTGTTTTTT
>TRBV12-3/TRBV12-4|NA|few|TRBJ2-1
CASSERGSYNEQFF
TGTGCCAGCAGTGAGAGGGGCTCCTACAATGAGCAGTTCTTC
>TRBV12-3/TRBV12-4|TRBD2|NA|TRBJ2-3
CASRGLAGTDTQYF
TGTGCCAGCAGAGGACTAGCGGGGACAGATACGCAGTATTTT
>TRBV6-5|NA|NA|TRBJ2-7
CASRGTPGGYEQYF
TGTGCCAGCAGAGGGACTCCAGGAGGCTACGAGCAGTACTTC
>TRBV14|TRBD2|NA|TRBJ2-1
CASSQGLVDDEQFF
TGTGCCAGCAGCCAGGGACTAGTGGACGATGAGCAGTTCTTC
>TRBV28|NA|NA|TRBJ2-3
CASSPKDISTDTQYF
TGTGCCAGCAGTCCGAAAGATATTAGCACAGATACGCAGTATTTT
>TRBV20-1|NA|NA|TRBJ1-6
CSARVPGMSSYNSPLHF
TGCAGTGCTAGAGTGCCAGGGATGAGCTCCTATAATTCACCCCTCCACTTT
>TRBV27|NA|NA|TRBJ2-1
CASSFSGSVNEQFF
TGTGCCAGCAGTTTTTCCGGGTCGGTCAATGAGCAGTTCTTC
>TRBV6-2/TRBV6-3|TRBD1|NA|TRBJ1-5
CASSTVQGNQPQHF
TGTGCCAGCAGTACGGTACAGGGGAATCAGCCCCAGCATTTT
>TRBV15|TRBD2|NA|TRBJ2-1
CATSAWISGTYNEQFF
TGTGCCACCAGCGCGTGGATCAGCGGGACCTACAATGAGCAGTTCTTC
>TRBV7-2|TRBD1|NA|TRBJ2-7
CASSSGTGQNEQYF
TGTGCCAGCAGCTCCGGGACAGGGCAGAACGAGCAGTACTTC
>TRBV6-5|NA|NA|TRBJ2-7
CASSYSSGAEQYF
TGTGCCAGCAGTTACTCCTCAGGGGCCGAGCAGTACTTC
>TRBV7-2|NA|NA|TRBJ2-1
CASSFPGFEQFF
TGTGCCAGCAGCTTCCCGGGATTTGAGCAGTTCTTC
>TRBV27|TRBD2|NA|TRBJ2-3
CASSHQRLAGDTDTQYF
TGTGCCAGCAGTCATCAAAGACTAGCGGGGGACACAGATACGCAGTATTTT
>TRBV5-6|TRBD1|NA|TRBJ1-6
CASSLPLRGSDSPLHF
TGTGCCAGCAGCTTGCCCCTCAGGGGGAGTGATTCACCCCTCCACTTT
>TRBV12-3/TRBV12-4|TRBD1|NA|TRBJ1-1
CASSSPGQGALTEAFF
TGTGCCAGCAGTTCGCCGGGACAGGGGGCGCTCACTGAAGCTTTCTTT
>TRBV20-1|TRBD1|NA|TRBJ2-7
CSAGDRLGEQYF
TGCAGTGCTGGGGACAGGTTGGGGGAGCAGTACTTC
>TRBV5-5|NA|NA|TRBJ2-6
CASSLEPLSGANVLTF
TGTGCCAGCAGCTTGGAACCGCTCTCTGGGGCCAACGTCCTGACTTTC
>TRBV29-1|TRBD1|NA|TRBJ1-4
CSASRQGDEKLFF
TGCAGCGCCAGTAGGCAGGGGGACGAAAAACTGTTTTTT
>TRBV25-1|NA|once|TRBJ1-6
CASSEPLVSPLHF
TGTGCCAGCAGTGAACCACTGGTTTCACCCCTCCACTTT
>TRBV19|NA|NA|TRBJ2-7
CASGQYYEQYF
TGTGCCAGTGGGCAGTACTACGAGCAGTACTTC
>TRBV6-5|NA|once|TRBJ2-2
CASSYLNPNTGELFF
TGTGCCAGCAGCTACCTGAATCCGAACACCGGGGAGCTGTTTTTT
>TRBV7-2|NA|NA|TRBJ2-7
CASSLEGRETYEQYF
TGTGCCAGCAGCTTAGAGGGCAGGGAGACCTACGAGCAGTACTTC
>TRBV4-3|NA|NA|TRBJ2-7
CASSQEFGGGGYEQYF
TGCGCCAGCAGCCAAGAATTCGGGGGAGGGGGCTACGAGCAGTACTTC
>TRBV5-8|TRBD2|NA|TRBJ2-3
CASRRGEGDADTQYF
TGTGCCAGCAGACGGGGGGAGGGAGATGCAGATACGCAGTATTTT
>TRBV14|NA|NA|TRBJ2-4
CASSQEWEILAKNIQYF
TGTGCCAGCAGCCAAGAATGGGAAATACTAGCCAAAAACATTCAGTACTTC
>TRBV4-1|NA|once|TRBJ2-7
CASSPVPPGAYEQYF
TGCGCCAGCAGCCCGGTACCCCCAGGGGCTTACGAGCAGTACTTC
>TRBV9|TRBD2|NA|TRBJ2-1
CASSGGLAGGSSYNEQFF
TGTGCCAGCAGCGGGGGACTAGCGGGAGGCAGCTCCTACAATGAGCAGTTCTTC
>TRBV6-2/TRBV6-3|NA|NA|TRBJ2-5
CASTLGFQETQYF
TGTGCCAGCACTCTGGGGTTCCAAGAGACCCAGTACTTC
>TRBV30|NA|NA|TRBJ2-5
CAWSIEVSQETQYF
TGTGCCTGGAGTATTGAGGTTTCCCAAGAGACCCAGTACTTC